A single T cell receptor (beta chain) is shown here with its context. What it recognizes is unknown. Some clones are missing from TCRdb's copy, which holds only in-frame ones; the method was immunoSEQ multiplex PCR. The sample lists 70,000 to 85,000 clones; more than 80% were seen once. Germline V gene lookup returns CDR1 SGHRS and CDR2 YFSETQ. V lost 2 bases, J lost 0 bases, and 8 bases lay in between. This CDR3 has 14 residues. This entry belongs to a study of OX40 agonist ivuxolimab in advanced cancers. Turning to the study itself: The study gave patients intravenous ivuxolimab at 0.01 to 10 mg/kg every 2 weeks. Dose-escalation patients had hepatocellular carcinoma, melanoma, renal cell or head and neck cancer. Study-level findings and limits: Average numbers of expanded clones were greater in CD8+ T cells than in CD4+. At doses 0.1 to 3.0 mg/kg, CD4+ and CD8+ clones expanded.

The sample consisted of CD4+ or CD8+ T cells sorted from blood, taken in a trial of the OX40 agonist ivuxolimab. The sequence was collected from an adult with an advanced solid tumor such as melanoma, head and neck, liver or kidney cancer. This chain connects TRBV5-1 to TRBJ1-1; D is unresolved. This CDR3 is CASSFAAVNTEAFF. The CDR3 nucleotides read TGCGCCAGCAGCTTCGCGGCGGTGAACACTGAAGCTTTCTTT.